The clone carrying this TCR beta chain was recorded many times. Its specificity is unknown. Aged 18 to 65, the patients had hyperthyroidism that was newly diagnosed and had lasted under 2 months. Clinical symptoms, serum thyroxine, TRAb, thyroid ultrasound and orbital computed tomography informed diagnoses. The data stem from a study of T cells in Graves' hyperthyroidism and ophthalmopathy. Study-wide points: Most clonotypes expanded in the thyroid (above 0.001) were also present in blood. A model of 13 V-J features distinguished ophthalmopathy from stable hyperthyroidism.

From RNA transcripts, TCR beta CDR3 regions were amplified. HTBI primers were the set used in a first-round RT-PCR of the TCR CDR3. TCRdb passed the multiplex PCR reads through MiXCR, listing each CDR3 protein once. The table includes 500,000 to 600,000 distinct CDR3 sequences, 46% detected once. CDR1 and CDR2 (germline): DFQATT, SNEGSKA (reference sequence). This CDR3 comprises 13 residues. Material: peripheral blood or thyroid tissue (not recorded which). The clonotype was recovered from a woman younger than 35 with Graves' hyperthyroidism. This rearrangement joins TRBV20-1 to TRBJ1-1; D ambiguous. Written as DNA, the CDR3 is TGCAGGGTATTAGACACCCTGAACACTGAAGCTTTCTTT. Its protein product is CRVLDTLNTEAFF.